One sample yielded the 18 T cell receptor beta chains listed below, sequenced in a study of beta chain features in type 1 diabetes. Study results and caveats: Among patients with Type 1 diabetes, TCRB CDR3s were moderately but significantly shorter in every one of the four CD4+ subsets.

What these receptors recognize is not known. Expressed TCRB transcripts got sequenced, as all isolated RNA was reverse transcribed. TCRdb keeps only in-frame clones here, not all; method: immunoSEQ multiplex PCR. The sample holds some 110,000 clones, around 15% seen once. The sequenced material came from central memory CD4+ T cells from blood. The origin of the receptors is a young man with type 1 diabetes.

This clone was counted between two and nine times. J is TRBJ2-1 and V is TRBV7-3; D might be TRBD2 (6 bases). The germline V gene encodes CDR1 SGHTA and CDR2 FQGTGA. The germline V and J ends were trimmed by 0 bases and 9 bases, with 15 bases remaining between them. The CDR3 is 15 amino acids. As DNA, the CDR3 is TGTGCCAGCAGCTTAACGTCCGGGCGGGGAGTTGAGCAGTTCTTC. This sequence encodes CASSLTSGRGVEQFF.

The V gene is TRBV9, the J gene TRBJ2-1; the match to TRBD1 covers 8 bases. Germline CDR1 is SGDLS and CDR2 is YYNGEE. The CDR3 has 14 amino acids. The V segment lost 3 bases and the J segment 4 bases; nucleotides outside the gene matches: 3. CDR3 sequence reads: CASSGRDRYNEQFF. Here the CDR3 DNA reads TGTGCCAGCAGCGGCCGGGACAGGTACAATGAGCAGTTCTTC. Full variable domain (outside the CDR3, taken from reference TRBV9 and TRBJ2-1): DSGVTQTPKHLITATGQRVTLRCSPRSGDLSVYWYQQSLDQGLQFLIQYYNGEERAKGNILERFSAQQFPDLHSELNLSSLELGDSALYFCASSGRDRYNEQFFGPGTRLTVL.

This clone occurred a few times. The CDR3 spells CASSQSDRGTEQFF. CDR3 DNA: TGTGCCAGCAGCCAGTCGGACAGGGGGACTGAGCAGTTCTTC. This rearrangement joins TRBV7-6 to TRBJ2-1; 10 bases agree with TRBD1. With 5 bases clipped from V and 9 bases from J, the junction kept 7 bases outside the gene matches. CDR1 and CDR2 (germline): SGHVS, FNYEAQ. The CDR3 sequence is 14 residues long. The full variable domain, its missing parts supplied by reference TRBV7-6 and TRBJ2-1, is GAGVSQSPRYKVTKRGQDVALRCDPISGHVSLYWYRQALGQGPEFLTYFNYEAQQDKSGLPNDRFSAERPEGSISTLTIQRTEQRDSAMYRCASSQSDRGTEQFFGPGTRLTVL.

This clone was seen only a few times. This same CDR3 is encoded by further DNA sequences in the sample. The chain uses TRBV5-4 and TRBJ2-3; TRBD1 agrees at 7 bases. J lost 4 bases, V lost 4 bases, and 3 bases had no gene match. Germline CDR1 reads SGHNT; CDR2 reads YYREEE (reference sequence). The CDR3 spans 13 residues. CDR3 residues: CASSLDRADTQYF. CDR3 nucleotides: TGTGCCAGCAGCCTAGACAGGGCAGATACGCAGTATTTT.

V and J are TRBV11-2 and TRBJ2-1, with D uncertain. Germline loops: CDR1 SGHAT, CDR2 FQNNGV. This CDR3 region has 17 residues. The V end lost 0 bases, the J end lost 4 bases, and 16 bases lay between the germline ends. CDR3 DNA: TGTGCCAGCAGCTTAGATTTAGCCCGCGGCCTTTACAATGAGCAGTTCTTC. Amino acid sequence: CASSLDLARGLYNEQFF.

The gene calls are TRBV28 and TRBJ2-7; the D gene is possibly TRBD2 (5 bases). There are 12 residues in the CDR3. The germline gives CDR1 MDHEN, CDR2 SYDVKM. V lost 5 bases to trimming and J lost 8 bases, with 13 bases between them. This CDR3 is CASSPREIKQYF. CDR3 nucleotide sequence: TGTGCCAGCAGTCCTAGGGAGATCAAGCAGTACTTC.

This clone was found many times. The V and J genes are TRBV5-1 and TRBJ2-7; TRBD1 might be the D (6 bases). The CDR3 is 14 amino acids. V lost 0 bases, J lost 4 bases, and 11 bases lay in between. CDR1 and CDR2 (germline): SGHRS, YFSETQ. CDR3 sequence reads: CASSLEGQRYEQYF. CDR3 coding DNA: TGCGCCAGCAGCTTGGAAGGACAGCGGTACGAGCAGTACTTC.

A few counts support this clone. The rearrangement links TRBV10-1 to TRBJ2-5, with D unclear. The CDR3 is 13 amino acids. Germline values: CDR1 WNHNN, CDR2 SYGVQD (reference sequence). V was clipped by 3 bases and J by 5 bases, with 10 bases between them. CDR3: CASSESSRETQYF. The CDR3 nucleotides read TGCGCCAGCAGTGAATCCTCTAGGGAGACCCAGTACTTC.

This clone appeared a few times. It may be a read error: a sequence one base away is much more abundant. This chain uses TRBV9 with TRBJ2-5; D is possibly TRBD1 (6 bases). Germline CDR1 reads SGDLS; CDR2 reads YYNGEE. This CDR3 spans 13 amino acids. Trimming left V 3 bases short and J 2 bases short, with 8 bases between. CDR3: CASSAGQQETQYF. For the CDR3, the DNA is TGTGCCAGCAGCGCCGGACAGCAAGAGACCCAGTACTTC.

This clone was recorded a few times. The chain uses TRBV20-1 and TRBJ2-5, with no clear D. The V gene's germline CDR1 is DFQATT and CDR2 SNEGSKA (reference sequence). Trimming left V 2 bases short and J 4 bases short, with 5 bases between. CDR3 size: 11 residues. Here the CDR3 DNA reads TGCAGTGCTAGATCCTTAGAGACCCAGTACTTC. Protein: CSARSLETQYF.

The genes are TRBV27 and TRBJ2-7, with 7 positions matching TRBD1. V trimming: 6 bases; J trimming: 0 bases; junction bases outside the gene matches: 2. This CDR3 has 13 amino acids. In germline, CDR1 is MNHEY, CDR2 SMNVEV (reference sequence). The CDR3 protein is CASRRQGSYEQYF. The CDR3 coding sequence is TGTGCCAGCAGAAGACAGGGCTCCTACGAGCAGTACTTC.

The chain joins TRBV28 to TRBJ1-2; TRBD1 might be the D (6 bases). Trimming pared 4 bases from V and 2 bases from J, leaving 17 bases between. Germline V gene sequence: CDR1 MDHEN, CDR2 SYDVKM. The CDR3 runs 16 residues. CDR3 DNA sequence: TGTGCCAGCAGTTCCCCCGGGGGGGCGGGGAACTATGGCTACACCTTC. This sequence encodes CASSSPGGAGNYGYTF.

In this sample, this clone turned up a few times. The chain has TRBV6-6 and TRBJ1-6; D is undetermined. CDR3 length equals 14 residues. Germline V gene lookup returns CDR1 MNHNY and CDR2 SVGAGI (reference sequence). V lost 8 bases and J 3 bases, leaving 11 bases between the germline ends. CDR3 sequence (DNA): TGTGCCAGCGCGCAGGACTTCTATAATTCACCCCTCCACTTT. It is translated as CASAQDFYNSPLHF.

This clone was seen ten or more times. The genes are TRBV5-4 and TRBJ2-1; TRBD1 matches at 11 bases. The CDR3 spans 18 residues. CDR1 is SGHNT, CDR2 YYREEE, per germline (reference sequence). V lost 4 bases, J lost 6 bases, and 15 bases stayed unmatched. CDR3 protein: CASSVGDRGSWIVNEQFF. CDR3 nucleotide sequence: TGTGCCAGCAGCGTGGGGGACAGGGGGTCCTGGATCGTCAATGAGCAGTTCTTC.

This clone was counted only a few times. This chain joins TRBV18 and TRBJ2-3; 10 bases line up with TRBD1. V was clipped by 3 bases and J by 2 bases; unmatched bases: 5. The CDR3 is 16 residues long. Germline V gene data show CDR1 as KGHSH and CDR2 as LQKENI. The CDR3 DNA follows: TGTGCCAGCTCACCCGACAGGGGGCGGATCACAGATACGCAGTATTTT. Translation: CASSPDRGRITDTQYF.

The gene calls are TRBV9 and TRBJ2-3; 8 bases fit TRBD1. The CDR3 totals 15 residues. The germline V gene has CDR1 SGDLS and CDR2 YYNGEE. J lost 2 bases, V lost 3 bases, and 5 bases had no gene match. The CDR3 loop is CASSGDRGSTDTQYF. The CDR3 coding sequence is TGTGCCAGCAGCGGCGACAGGGGCTCCACAGATACGCAGTATTTT.

This clone was detected only a few times. The rearrangement uses TRBV7-2 and TRBJ2-3; 11 positions agree with TRBD2. In germline, CDR1 is SGHTA, CDR2 FQGNSA. The CDR3 sequence is 18 residues long. J lost 0 bases, V lost 3 bases, and 8 bases had no gene match. The CDR3 spells CASSLGTSGLTSTDTQYF. The CDR3 coding sequence is TGTGCCAGCAGCTTGGGGACTAGCGGCCTCACTAGCACAGATACGCAGTATTTT.

This clone was detected a few times. The chain carries TRBV7-2 and TRBJ2-3, with a tentative D call TRBD2 (6 bases). The CDR3 contains 13 residues. The germline V gene encodes CDR1 SGHTA and CDR2 FQGNSA. Trimming left V 1 base short and J 6 bases short, with 8 bases between. For the CDR3, the DNA is TGTGCCAGCAGCTTAGTTGGGGGGGATACGCAGTATTTT. It yields the protein CASSLVGGDTQYF.